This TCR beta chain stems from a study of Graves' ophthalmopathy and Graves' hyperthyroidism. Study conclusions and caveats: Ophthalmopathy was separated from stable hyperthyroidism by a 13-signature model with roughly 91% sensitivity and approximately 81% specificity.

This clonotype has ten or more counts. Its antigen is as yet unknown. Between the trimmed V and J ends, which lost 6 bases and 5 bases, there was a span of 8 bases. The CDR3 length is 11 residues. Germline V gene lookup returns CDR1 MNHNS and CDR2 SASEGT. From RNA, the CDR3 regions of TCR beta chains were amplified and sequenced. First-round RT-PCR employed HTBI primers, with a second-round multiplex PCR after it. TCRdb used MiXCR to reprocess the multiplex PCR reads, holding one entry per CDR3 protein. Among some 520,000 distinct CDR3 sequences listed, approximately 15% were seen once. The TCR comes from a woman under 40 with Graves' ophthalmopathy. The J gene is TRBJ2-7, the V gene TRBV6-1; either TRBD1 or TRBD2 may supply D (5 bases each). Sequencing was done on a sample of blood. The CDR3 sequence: CASSRDHEQYF. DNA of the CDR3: TGTGCCAGCAGCAGGGACCACGAGCAGTACTTC.